Each of the 15 T cell receptor beta chains below was sequenced from the same sample in a study of blood T cells in healthy people across ages. Primed by a sample-barcoded 5' primer and a J-beta primer mix, a second PCR proceeded for about 6 to 12 cycles. Each CDR3 protein gets one entry after TCRdb re-called the 5' RACE reads with MiXCR. The data show about 620,000 distinct CDR3 sequences, about 51% seen once. The sequenced sample consisted of blood. The receptors derive from a woman aged 80 or over in good health.

The CDR3 is CASSYGITGQSTDTQYF. The DNA for the CDR3 is TGTGCCAGCAGCTACGGAATTACGGGACAGTCCACAGATACGCAGTATTTT. The chain carries TRBV11-3 and TRBJ2-3, with 7 bases identical to TRBD1. Germline V lookup: CDR1 SGHNT, CDR2 YENEEA. CDR3 length equals 17 residues. J gave up 2 bases and V 4 bases, and 12 bases lay outside the gene matches.

This clonotype showed up many times. The rearrangement joins TRBV20-1 to TRBJ2-1; the match to TRBD2 covers 7 bases. CDR3 length: 12 amino acids. Trimming took 3 bases from V and 7 from J; bases not matched to a gene: 3. CDR1 DFQATT and CDR2 SNEGSKA come from the germline V gene (reference sequence). The CDR3 spells CSARRSGNEQFF. The CDR3 DNA reads as TGCAGTGCTAGGCGTAGCGGGAATGAGCAGTTCTTC.

CDR3 sequence: CASSLAPRMSQHF. The CDR3 DNA is TGTGCCAGCAGCCTGGCCCCCCGGATGTCCCAGCATTTT. This chain connects TRBV3-1 to TRBJ1-5; D is unresolved. CDR1 LGHDT and CDR2 YNNKEL come from the germline V gene (reference sequence). The CDR3 contains 13 residues. With 4 bases removed from V and 11 bases from J, the gap between germline ends came to 15 bases.

Comment on this clonotype: Compared with germline, one end of the junction differs, possibly owing to a read error. J is TRBJ2-1 and V is TRBV27; 8 bases map to TRBD2. The CDR3 totals 17 residues. The germline gives CDR1 MNHEY, CDR2 SMNVEV (reference sequence). As DNA, the CDR3 is TGTACCAGCAGTCTCTCAACGACTAGCGTCTCCTACAATGAGCAGTTCTTC. The encoded protein is CTSSLSTTSVSYNEQFF.

This clonotype was seen a handful of times. This chain uses TRBV3-1 with TRBJ2-1; 7 nucleotides line up with TRBD2. Germline V CDR1 and CDR2: LGHDT, YNNKEL (reference sequence). The CDR3 contains 14 residues. Trimming removed 3 bases from V and 7 bases from J; junction bases left unmatched: 6. The chain's CDR3 is CASSQGGGWNEQFF. CDR3 bases: TGTGCCAGCAGCCAGGGGGGGGGGTGGAATGAGCAGTTCTTC.

A note on this clonotype: The junction shows a germline mismatch at one end, possibly a read error. This chain joins TRBV28 and TRBJ1-5; the D is unclear. CDR1 is MDHEN, CDR2 SYDVKM, per germline. There are 12 residues in the CDR3. CDR3 region: CACSLEDQPQHF. The CDR3 region has the DNA TGTGCCTGCAGTTTGGAGGATCAGCCCCAGCATTTT. The full variable domain, rest sourced from reference TRBV28 and TRBJ1-5, is DVKVTQSSRYLVKRTGEKVFLECVQDMDHENMFWYRQDPGLGLRLIYFSYDVKMKEKGDIPEGYSVSREKKERFSLILESASTNQTSMYLCACSLEDQPQHFGDGTRLSIL.

This clonotype was seen only a few times. One base away lies a much larger clone, so this may be a sequencing read error. The V and J genes are TRBV12-3 or TRBV12-4 and TRBJ2-1, with D tentatively TRBD1 (5 bases). This CDR3 has 15 amino acids. Trimming took off 4 bases at V and 9 bases at J, with 19 bases between the two ends. The DNA for the CDR3 is TGTGCCAGCAGTTGGGGTTCACAGGCGCGGTCTGAGCAGTTCTTC. Translated, it gives CASSWGSQARSEQFF.

V gene TRBV25-1 combines with J gene TRBJ2-3, with a weak D call TRBD1 (5 bases). The CDR3 spans 15 residues. The V gene lost 1 base and the J gene lost 8 bases, with 16 bases spanning the gap. Germline V gene data show CDR1 as MGHDK and CDR2 as SYGVNS. CDR3 bases: TGTGCCAGCAGTGAATGGGGCAGCCCAGGTGGTACGCAGTATTTT. It encodes CASSEWGSPGGTQYF.

J is TRBJ1-1 and V is TRBV5-1, with a possible D match to TRBD1 (5 bases). From germline, CDR1 is SGHRS and CDR2 YFSETQ. The ends were cut back, 3 bases at V and 4 bases at J, with 10 bases in the middle. The CDR3 runs 13 residues. The CDR3 DNA follows: TGCGCCAGCAGCTGGCAGGGAGGCACTGAAGCTTTCTTT. It yields the protein CASSWQGGTEAFF.

In this sample, this clonotype turned up many times. The chain is built from TRBV7-3 and TRBJ2-7, with 11 bases fitting TRBD2. There are 15 residues in the CDR3. J gave up 2 bases and V 1 base, and 1 base lay outside the gene matches. Germline-derived CDR1 and CDR2 are SGHTA and FQGTGA. CDR3 region: CASSLSSGRAYEQYF. The CDR3 coding sequence is TGTGCCAGCAGCTTAAGTAGCGGGAGGGCCTACGAGCAGTACTTC.

About this clonotype: A much larger clone lies a single base off, so this may be a read error. This chain uses TRBV7-3 with TRBJ1-4; D is perhaps TRBD1 (6 bases). CDR1 is SGHTA and CDR2 is FQGTGA in the germline V gene. The CDR3 sequence is 15 residues long. CDR3 residues: CACSVTGTTNEKLFF. Here the CDR3 DNA reads TGTGCCTGCAGCGTCACAGGGACAACTAATGAAAAACTGTTTTTT.

This clonotype has more than one count but fewer than ten. The gene calls are TRBV3-1 and TRBJ1-5; a possible D gene is TRBD1 (5 bases). This CDR3 comprises 14 residues. Trimming removed 1 base from V and 4 bases from J, with 8 bases in between. Per the germline V gene, CDR1 is LGHDT and CDR2 is YNNKEL (reference sequence). CDR3 in DNA: TGTGCCAGCAGCCAAGGACAGACTAATCAGCCCCAGCATTTT. Protein sequence: CASSQGQTNQPQHF. The full variable domain, completed using reference TRBV3-1 and TRBJ1-5, is DTAVSQTPKYLVTQMGNDKSIKCEQNLGHDTMYWYKQDSKKFLKIMFSYNNKELIINETVPNRFSPKSPDKAHLNLHINSLELGDSAVYFCASSQGQTNQPQHFGDGTRLSIL.

This clonotype occurred once. Possible read error: a much larger clone is one base away. The chain employs TRBV7-2 and TRBJ2-1; perhaps TRBD2 as D (7 bases). The germline CDR1 and CDR2 sequences are SGHTA and FQGNSA. This CDR3 comprises 18 residues. Here the CDR3 DNA reads TGTGCCGGCAGCTTAAGGCAGATCGGGGGGCTATCCTACAATGAGCAGTTCTTC. Protein: CAGSLRQIGGLSYNEQFF.

This clonotype was observed a handful of times. The rearrangement uses TRBV10-2 and TRBJ2-3, with D perhaps TRBD1 (5 bases). The CDR3 length is 14 residues. CDR1 is WSHSY and CDR2 is SAAADI in the germline V gene. V was cut by 2 bases and J by 13 bases, with 19 bases left in between. CDR3: CASSEQRSGQGEYF. The CDR3 DNA reads TGCGCCAGCAGTGAGCAAAGATCGGGTCAGGGCGAGTATTTT.

This clonotype has more than one count but fewer than ten. This chain joins TRBV27 and TRBJ1-4; 8 bases are a match to TRBD1. In germline, CDR1 is MNHEY, CDR2 SMNVEV (reference sequence). J lost 7 bases, V lost 4 bases, and 8 bases had no gene match. This CDR3 is 15 amino acids long. CDR3 amino acids: CASSSRTGRGEKLFF. Written as DNA, the CDR3 is TGTGCCAGCAGTTCCCGGACAGGGAGGGGTGAAAAACTGTTTTTT. The full variable domain, rest sourced from reference TRBV27 and TRBJ1-4, is EAQVTQNPRYLITVTGKKLTVTCSQNMNHEYMSWYRQDPGLGLRQIYYSMNVEVTDKGDVPEGYKVSRKEKRNFPLILESPSPNQTSLYFCASSSRTGRGEKLFFGSGTQLSVL.